These 6 T cell receptor beta chains were all obtained from the same sample, sequenced in a study of CD8 T cells in ankylosing spondylitis. TCRdb re-called the 5' RACE reads with MiXCR, one entry per CDR3 protein. The sample has tens of thousands of distinct CDR3 sequences, over 5% seen once; the top ten hold approximately 5%. Sequenced material: synovial fluid, either unsorted or a sorted T cell fraction (not recorded which). Every receptor here comes from a male donor with ankylosing spondylitis.

The J gene is TRBJ2-3, the V gene TRBV7-9; 7 nucleotides agree with TRBD1. CDR1 SEHNR and CDR2 FQNEAQ come from the germline V gene (reference sequence). CDR3 size: 15 residues. The J segment lost 8 bases and the V segment lost 5 bases, leaving 13 bases of the junction unmatched. CDR3 coding DNA: TGTGCCAGCAGCAAACCCGGGACAGCCCTCGGTACGCAGTATTTT. It specifies CASSKPGTALGTQYF.

This clonotype was counted ten times or more. The chain links TRBV9 to TRBJ2-1; D unclear. The V gene lost 0 bases and the J gene lost 1 base, with 5 bases spanning the gap. Germline CDR1 SGDLS, CDR2 YYNGEE. The CDR3 is 14 amino acids. CDR3 residues: CASSVGPSYNEQFF. The CDR3 nucleotides read TGTGCCAGCAGCGTAGGTCCTTCCTACAATGAGCAGTTCTTC.

This clonotype was counted at least ten times. The rearrangement links TRBV6-1 to TRBJ1-3; 8 bases match TRBD1. V lost 6 bases, J lost 9 bases, and 7 bases stayed unmatched. The CDR3 totals 13 residues. Per the germline V gene, CDR1 is MNHNS and CDR2 is SASEGT. The CDR3 region has the DNA TGTGCCAGCAGAAAAGGACAGGGCAGCACCATATATTTT. As protein: CASRKGQGSTIYF.

Many counts were recorded for this clonotype. The rearrangement uses TRBV5-1 and TRBJ1-1, with 7 bases lining up with TRBD1. The CDR3 sequence is 14 residues long. Germline CDR1 reads SGHRS; CDR2 reads YFSETQ. Trimming took 4 bases from V and 5 from J; bases not matched to a gene: 8. The CDR3 nucleotides are TGCGCCAGCAGCCCGACAGGGTGGAATACTGAAGCTTTCTTT. Its protein is CASSPTGWNTEAFF.

V and J are TRBV12-3 or TRBV12-4 and TRBJ2-7; weak D call: TRBD1 (6 bases). The germline V and J ends were trimmed by 3 bases and 6 bases, with 15 bases remaining between them. This CDR3 spans 14 amino acids. CDR3 loop: CASSFGDRRPEQYF. The CDR3 DNA sequence: TGTGCCAGCAGTTTTGGAGACAGGCGGCCCGAGCAGTACTTC.

This clonotype has just a few counts. The chain joins TRBV5-1 to TRBJ1-2, with 8 bases fitting TRBD1. The CDR3 runs 16 residues. The V and J ends lost 0 bases and 5 bases, in that order; junction bases with no gene match: 9. Germline-derived CDR1 and CDR2 are SGHRS and YFSETQ. CDR3 in amino acids: CASSLASRGRGYGYTF. CDR3 sequence (DNA): TGCGCCAGCAGCTTGGCCTCCAGGGGGCGTGGATATGGCTACACCTTC.